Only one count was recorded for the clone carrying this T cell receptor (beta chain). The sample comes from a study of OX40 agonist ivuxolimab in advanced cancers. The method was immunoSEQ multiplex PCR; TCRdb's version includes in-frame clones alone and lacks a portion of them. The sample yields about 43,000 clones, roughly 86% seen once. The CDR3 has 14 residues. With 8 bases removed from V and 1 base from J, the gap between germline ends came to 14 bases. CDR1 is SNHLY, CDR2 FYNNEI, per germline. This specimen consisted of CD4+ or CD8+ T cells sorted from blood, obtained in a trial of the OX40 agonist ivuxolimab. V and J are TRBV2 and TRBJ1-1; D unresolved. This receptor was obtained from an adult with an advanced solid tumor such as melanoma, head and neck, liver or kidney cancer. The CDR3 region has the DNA TGTGCCAGCCGCTCAGGACGGAAGAACACTGAAGCTTTCTTT. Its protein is CASRSGRKNTEAFF.